The rows below give T cell receptor beta chains drawn from one sample of a study of PD-1 blockade in classical Hodgkin lymphoma. Libraries were prepared by immunoSEQ multiplex PCR; TCRdb keeps only in-frame clonotypes and omits some of them. The data contain 57,000 or so clones, nearly 90% of them seen just once; the ten biggest clones take up over 7.5%. Sequencing was performed on peripheral blood mononuclear cells (PBMCs), taken before the fourth cycle of nivolumab. The receptors derive from a human donor with classical Hodgkin lymphoma. The CDR3 runs from the conserved cysteine through the conserved F or W. A D gene is named only where the DNA matches it firmly. Some rows mark clone size as missing; the rest say once, few, many or name a class of expanded clone.

>TRBJ2-3|TRBV18|-|-
CASSPSYGTDTQYF
TGTGCCAGCTCACCGTCGTATGGCACAGATACGCAGTATTTT
>TRBJ1-3|TRBV16|-|few
CASSQETSGNTIYF
TGTGCCAGCAGCCAAGAGACAAGTGGAAACACCATATATTTT
>TRBJ1-5|TRBV5-1|TRBD1|few
CASSPTTGYNQPQHF
TGCGCCAGCAGCCCGACGACAGGGTATAATCAGCCCCAGCATTTT
>TRBJ1-6|TRBV27|-|-
CASSLSGQYNSPLHF
TGTGCCAGCAGCCTGTCGGGACAATATAATTCACCCCTCCACTTT
>TRBJ1-3|TRBV15|-|-
CATSRESGSGNTIYF
TGTGCCACCAGCAGAGAGTCGGGGTCTGGAAACACCATATATTTT
>TRBJ2-3|TRBV27|-|few
CASSLSGEDTQYF
TGTGCCAGCAGTTTATCCGGGGAAGATACGCAGTATTTT
>TRBJ2-7|TRBV4-1|-|-
CASSQEGGYEQYF
TGCGCCAGCAGCCAAGAGGGGGGCTACGAGCAGTACTTC
>TRBJ1-4|TRBV5-1|-|once
CASSVAGTSNEKLFF
TGCGCCAGCAGCGTGGCCGGGACCTCAAATGAAAAACTGTTTTTT
>TRBJ2-1|TRBV5-1|-|once
CASAGTGFYNEQFF
TGCGCCAGCGCCGGGACTGGATTTTACAATGAGCAGTTCTTC
>TRBJ2-2|TRBV5-1|-|-
CASRTLNTGELFF
TGCGCCAGCAGGACACTGAACACCGGGGAGCTGTTTTTT
>TRBJ2-3|TRBV7-9|TRBD2|-
CASSSGLAGGLSDTQYF
TGTGCCAGCAGCTCGGGACTAGCGGGGGGGCTTTCAGATACGCAGTATTTT
>TRBJ2-5|TRBV5-1|-|-
CASSLQGGETQYF
TGCGCCAGCAGCTTGCAAGGTGGGGAGACCCAGTACTTC
>TRBJ2-7|TRBV7-8|TRBD1|-
CASSLARTGGYEQYF
TGTGCCAGCAGCTTAGCGAGGACAGGGGGCTACGAGCAGTACTTC
>TRBJ2-3|TRBV20-1|-|-
CSASFGGTQYF
TGCAGTGCCAGTTTCGGGGGTACGCAGTATTTT
>TRBJ2-1|TRBV5-6|TRBD2|-
CASSLDLAGAQSNEQFF
TGTGCCAGCAGCTTGGATCTAGCGGGGGCCCAATCCAATGAGCAGTTCTTC
>TRBJ2-7|TRBV27|TRBD1|once
CASSSDRAYYYEQYF
TGTGCCAGCAGTTCTGACAGGGCCTACTACTACGAGCAGTACTTC
>TRBJ1-1|TRBV5-4|-|-
CASSVGALPEAFF
TGTGCCAGCAGCGTGGGGGCGCTTCCTGAAGCTTTCTTT
>TRBJ2-2|TRBV5-1|TRBD1|-
CASSFAGQGVAGELFF
TGCGCCAGCAGCTTCGCGGGACAGGGGGTAGCCGGGGAGCTGTTTTTT
>TRBJ2-2|TRBV13|TRBD2|-
CASSPPVAGDTGELFF
TGTGCCAGCAGCCCCCCTGTTGCGGGGGACACCGGGGAGCTGTTTTTT
>TRBJ2-3|TRBV18|TRBD1|-
CASSPFRGGGSTDTQYF
TGTGCCAGCTCCCCCTTTAGAGGGGGCGGATCCACAGATACGCAGTATTTT
>TRBJ1-2|TRBV5-1|TRBD1|-
CASSLPGQESNYGYTF
TGCGCCAGCAGCTTGCCGGGACAGGAGTCAAACTATGGCTACACCTTC
>TRBJ2-6|TRBV2|TRBD2|-
CAIGLASSGANVLTF
TGTGCCATCGGACTAGCATCCTCTGGGGCCAACGTCCTGACTTTC
>TRBJ1-6|TRBV30|-|-
CAWRRDTNSPLHF
TGTGCCTGGAGGAGGGACACGAATTCACCCCTCCACTTT
>TRBJ2-3|TRBV29-1|TRBD2|-
CSVGVLAGATDTQYF
TGCAGCGTTGGAGTTCTAGCGGGGGCCACAGATACGCAGTATTTT
>TRBJ1-4|TRBV5-1|-|-
CASSLARGLGEKLFF
TGCGCCAGCAGCTTGGCTCGGGGCTTGGGTGAAAAACTGTTTTTT
>TRBJ2-2|TRBV29-1|-|-
CSVETGLNTGELFF
TGCAGCGTTGAAACGGGGCTGAACACCGGGGAGCTGTTTTTT
>TRBJ2-7|TRBV19|-|-
CASSTHSSLPYEQYF
TGTGCCAGTAGTACGCACAGTTCTCTTCCCTACGAGCAGTACTTC
>TRBJ2-6|TRBV27|-|few
CASSLWRGQGANVLTF
TGTGCCAGCAGTTTATGGAGGGGGCAAGGGGCCAACGTCCTGACTTTC
>TRBJ2-2|TRBV5-1|TRBD1|-
CASSYRDSFTGELFF
TGCGCCAGCAGCTACCGGGACAGCTTCACCGGGGAGCTGTTTTTT
>TRBJ1-1|TRBV5-1|-|-
CASSQRLAMNTEAFF
TGCGCCAGCAGCCAAAGACTGGCCATGAACACTGAAGCTTTCTTT
>TRBJ1-4|TRBV4-1|-|-
CASSQVRGEPSRRLFF
TGCGCCAGCAGCCAAGTGAGGGGGGAACCTTCCCGGAGGCTGTTTTTT
>TRBJ1-5|TRBV6-5|-|-
CASSERVNQPQHF
TGTGCCAGCAGTGAAAGGGTGAATCAGCCCCAGCATTTT
>TRBJ2-7|TRBV5-1|-|-
CASSPDGGSAYEQYF
TGCGCCAGCAGCCCCGACGGAGGGAGTGCTTACGAGCAGTACTTC
>TRBJ2-1|TRBV5-1|TRBD2|-
CASSSSLAGGYNEQFF
TGCGCCAGCAGCTCCTCTCTAGCGGGGGGGTACAATGAGCAGTTCTTC
>TRBJ1-2|TRBV7-6|-|once
CASSEGSGYTF
TGTGCCAGCAGCGAGGGGAGTGGCTACACCTTC
>TRBJ1-4|TRBV5-5|-|-
CASSLGIIGATNEKLFF
TGTGCCAGCAGCTTGGGTATAATAGGGGCAACTAATGAAAAACTGTTTTTT